This T cell receptor beta chain was identified in a study of blood T cells in healthy people across ages. Findings and caveats of the study: The CMV status of each donor remained undetermined, and this could have confounded shifts in expanded clonotypes. Strong correlation was found linking TCR beta diversity to naive T cell percentage.

This CDR3 comprises 14 residues. V lost 5 bases, J lost 8 bases, and 9 bases stayed unmatched. Per the germline V gene, CDR1 is MDHEN and CDR2 is SYDVKM. A second about 7 to 11 cycle PCR used barcoded and J-beta primers. Per-sample output comprised a minimum of 2.5 million paired-end reads containing CDR3. TCRdb passed the 5' RACE reads through MiXCR, listing each CDR3 protein once. The sample records about 1.8 million distinct CDR3 sequences, roughly 52% being singletons. Details on this clonotype: Its antigen is unidentified.

There were healthy Caucasian individuals from Russia, aged roughly 6 to 100, serving as donors. This TCR was sampled from a middle-aged woman in good health. This chain joins TRBV28 and TRBJ2-1; 7 positions agree with TRBD2. Sequencing was carried out using blood. The CDR3 sequence: CASSPPAGGYEQFF. Here the CDR3 DNA reads TGTGCCAGCAGTCCTCCGGCCGGGGGGTATGAGCAGTTCTTC.